This T cell receptor beta chain was documented in a study of tumor-infiltrating lymphocytes in primary liver carcinoma. As for the study in general: Participating patients were men and women between 30 and 69 years old.

A constant-region primer primed TCR beta cDNA synthesis from about 0.45 ug of total RNA. Library construction for TCR beta comprised three nested multiplex PCR rounds performed with slightly modified ARM-PCR. A C-beta reverse primer was combined with TRBV1-TRBV30 forward primers in the first two PCR rounds, and each round had approximately 10 cycles. Each CDR3 protein is one row after TCRdb ran MiXCR on the multiplex PCR reads. The data show under 130,000 distinct CDR3 sequences, roughly four fifths seen once. The CDR3 spans 13 residues. Trimming took off 4 bases at V and 1 base at J, with 10 bases between the two ends. From germline, CDR1 is SQVTM and CDR2 ANQGSEA. In the case of this clonotype: The CDR3 ends on some other residue instead of the conserved phenylalanine or tryptophan, so this is likely a read error.

Co-extraction of RNA and DNA was performed on 20-30 mg of unsorted bulk tissue. Enrolled patients were chronically infected with HBV and treatment-naive. Per tumor, sampling covered five separate regions. The J gene is TRBJ2-5, the V gene TRBV29-1; D gene unclear. The TCR comes from a middle-aged man with primary liver carcinoma and hepatitis B virus infection. The sample taken for sequencing was liver tumor tissue from sampling region 3. Subset denoted: tumor region T3, left-lateral pole. This CDR3 is CSVALGFQETQYY. CDR3 coding DNA: TGCAGCGTTGCCCTCGGGTTCCAAGAGACCCAGTACTAC.